The 9 T cell receptor beta chains below all came from one sample that was sequenced in a study of early stage breast cancer tumors. Produced via immunoSEQ multiplex PCR; TCRdb's table is partial and in-frame only. The sample records roughly 30,000 clones, 74% being singletons. The sample taken for sequencing was blood. These receptors all come from a person aged 40-50 years with breast cancer.

The rearrangement joins TRBV19 to TRBJ2-2; TRBD2 matches 7 bases. CDR3 size: 14 residues. V was clipped by 6 bases and J by 4 bases; unmatched bases: 5. Looked up from germline, CDR1 is LNHDA and CDR2 is SQIVND (reference sequence). Here the CDR3 reads CASSGDYLTGELFF. In nucleotides, the CDR3 is TGTGCCAGTAGCGGGGACTATCTCACCGGGGAGCTGTTTTTT. The whole variable domain, filled in from reference TRBV19 and TRBJ2-2, reads DGGITQSPKYLFRKEGQNVTLSCEQNLNHDAMYWYRQDPGQGLRLIYYSQIVNDFQKGDIAEGYSVSREKKESFPLTVTSAQKNPTAFYLCASSGDYLTGELFFGEGSRLTVL.

The CDR3 DNA reads TGTGCCAGCAGTGACCAGGATAGCGGGAGGGCCTGGAATGAGCAGTTCTTC. Protein: CASSDQDSGRAWNEQFF. The chain links TRBV28 to TRBJ2-1, with 11 bases identical to TRBD2. V lost 5 bases and J lost 7; bases outside the gene matches: 13. Germline assignment: CDR1 MDHEN and CDR2 SYDVKM. The CDR3 loop spans 17 amino acids.

The DNA of the CDR3 is TGTGCCAGTAGTATGGAGAATCAGCCCCAGCATTTT. This encodes CASSMENQPQHF. The chain has TRBV19 and TRBJ1-5; D unresolved. V was cut by 3 bases and J by 4 bases, with 4 bases left in between. The CDR3 runs to 12 residues. The germline CDR1 and CDR2 sequences are LNHDA and SQIVND (reference sequence).

This clone has just one count. The genes are TRBV5-1 and TRBJ1-1; D uncertain. CDR3 length: 14 residues. V lost 2 bases and J 3 bases, leaving 11 bases between the germline ends. Germline V gene lookup returns CDR1 SGHRS and CDR2 YFSETQ. The CDR3 region is CASSFFGQHTEAFF. The CDR3 coding sequence is TGCGCCAGCAGCTTTTTCGGCCAACACACTGAAGCTTTCTTT.

The V and J genes are TRBV19 and TRBJ2-1, with D uncertain. The CDR3 runs 13 residues. Trimming removed 10 bases at V and 3 bases at J, with 13 bases between. CDR1 is LNHDA and CDR2 is SQIVND in the germline V gene (reference sequence). CDR3 residues: CATGPRVYNEQFF. The CDR3 region has the DNA TGTGCCACTGGACCACGAGTCTACAATGAGCAGTTCTTC.

The chain employs TRBV6-1 and TRBJ1-5; D unclear. Germline CDR1 is MNHNS and CDR2 is SASEGT. The CDR3 runs 16 residues. The ends were cut back, 2 bases at V and 0 bases at J, with 11 bases in the middle. The CDR3 spells CASSEMAGVSNQPQHF. DNA of the CDR3: TGTGCCAGCAGTGAAATGGCAGGAGTTAGCAATCAGCCCCAGCATTTT.

The chain joins TRBV6-5 to TRBJ1-5; 8 bases agree with TRBD1. The CDR3 covers 14 residues. CDR1 MNHEY and CDR2 SVGAGI come from the germline V gene. Trimming took 6 bases from V and 7 from J; bases not matched to a gene: 8. CDR3 coding DNA: TGTGCCAGCAGATTCCAGGGGGCCGAGCAGCCCCAGCATTTT. Its protein is CASRFQGAEQPQHF.

The V and J genes are TRBV7-9 and TRBJ2-3, with TRBD2 identical over 8 bases. Germline V gene sequence: CDR1 SEHNR, CDR2 FQNEAQ (reference sequence). There are 14 residues in the CDR3. The V and J ends lost 2 bases and 3 bases, in that order; junction bases with no gene match: 1. CDR3 in amino acids: CASSLRGGTDTQYF. The CDR3 DNA is TGTGCCAGCAGCTTACGGGGGGGAACAGATACGCAGTATTTT. The full variable domain, in which reference TRBV7-9 and TRBJ2-3 provide the parts outside the CDR3, is DTGVSQNPRHKITKRGQNVTFRCDPISEHNRLYWYRQTLGQGPEFLTYFQNEAQLEKSRLLSDRFSAERPKGSFSTLEIQRTEQGDSAMYLCASSLRGGTDTQYFGPGTRLTVL.

The chain uses TRBV7-2 and TRBJ2-3; 9 nucleotides line up with TRBD1. This CDR3 has 15 residues. The V gene end was trimmed by 7 bases and the J gene end by 3 bases; junction bases not matched to a gene: 8. Germline values: CDR1 SGHTA, CDR2 FQGNSA. The CDR3: CASTLQGAITDTQYF. DNA of the CDR3: TGTGCCAGCACCCTACAGGGGGCGATAACAGATACGCAGTATTTT.